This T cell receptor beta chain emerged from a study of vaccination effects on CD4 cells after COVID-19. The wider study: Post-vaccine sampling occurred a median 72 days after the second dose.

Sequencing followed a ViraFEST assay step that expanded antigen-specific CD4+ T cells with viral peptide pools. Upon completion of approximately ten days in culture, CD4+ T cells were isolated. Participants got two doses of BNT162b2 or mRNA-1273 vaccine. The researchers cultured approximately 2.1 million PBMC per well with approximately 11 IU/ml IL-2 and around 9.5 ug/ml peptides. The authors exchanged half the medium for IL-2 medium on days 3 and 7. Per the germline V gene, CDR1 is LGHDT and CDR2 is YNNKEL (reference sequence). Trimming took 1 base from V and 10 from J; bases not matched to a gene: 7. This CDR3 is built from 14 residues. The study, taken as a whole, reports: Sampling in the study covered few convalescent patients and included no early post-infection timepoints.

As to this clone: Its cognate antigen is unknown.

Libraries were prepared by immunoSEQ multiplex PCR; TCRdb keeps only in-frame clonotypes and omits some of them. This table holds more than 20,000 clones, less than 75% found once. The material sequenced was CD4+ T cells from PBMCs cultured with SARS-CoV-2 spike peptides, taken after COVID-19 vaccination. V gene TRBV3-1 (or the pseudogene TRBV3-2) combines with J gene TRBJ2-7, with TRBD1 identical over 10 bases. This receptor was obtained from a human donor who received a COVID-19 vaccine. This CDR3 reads CASSQAPDRGRQYF. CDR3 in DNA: TGTGCCAGCAGCCAAGCCCCAGACAGGGGGCGTCAGTACTTC.